There are many counts of the clone carrying this TCR beta chain. Trimming cost V 7 bases and J 4 bases, with 18 bases left between them. This CDR3 region has 14 residues. Per germline, CDR1 SQVTM and CDR2 ANQGSEA. This record comes from a study of T cells after yellow fever vaccination. Study at large: Sorting by CD3, CD45RA, CCR7 and CD95 gave EM, EMRA, CM and Tscm subsets.

Whole-study results and caveats: Contaminants from the bulk population, in the form of abundant clonotypes, could be found in FACS-sorted repertoires.

TCRdb ran MiXCR on the 5' RACE reads and lists one entry per CDR3 protein. The data contain some 27,000 distinct CDR3 sequences, 6.3% of them singletons. This TCR was recovered from a man aged 25-45 years who received the YFV17D yellow fever vaccine. The material was PBMCs, either bulk or a sorted T-cell subset (CD4+, CD8+, memory, or dextramer-sorted; not recorded which), obtained on the day of the yellow fever booster vaccination. The chain combines TRBV29-1 with TRBJ2-3, with a tentative D call TRBD1 (6 bases). CDR3 sequence (DNA): TGCAGCGGGCAAGGGGGTGAAGCGGCAGATACGCAGTATTTT. Protein product: CSGQGGEAADTQYF.